This T cell receptor (beta chain) appears in the sequencing data of a study of T cell responses to AZD1222 COVID-19 vaccine. Notes on this clone: At one end the junction does not follow the germline gene, possibly because of a read error.

Method: immunoSEQ multiplex PCR; TCRdb's copy keeps in-frame clones and lacks some. The table lists nearly 110,000 clones, about nine tenths of them singletons. The CDR3 sequence is 12 residues long. Germline V gene lookup returns CDR1 SGHDT and CDR2 YYEEEE. The source was peripheral blood, collected 28 days after the second AZD1222 dose. This TCR derives from an adult who received the AZD1222 COVID-19 vaccine. This chain joins TRBV5-6 and TRBJ2-5; 11 nucleotides line up with TRBD2. CDR3 sequence (DNA): TGTGCCAGCAGCTTGAGACTAGCGGGGAGGGACTTC. Amino acid sequence: CASSLRLAGRDF.